The entry below gives a single T cell receptor beta chain sequence along with its context. Some clones are missing from TCRdb's copy, which holds only in-frame ones; the method was immunoSEQ multiplex PCR. This sample has around 40,000 clones, with under 80% found just once. The entry originates in a study of chemoradiotherapy in HPV16-positive cancers. This TCR was recovered from a human donor with HPV-associated anogenital cancer. The sequencing here drew on blood, taken from a patient who underwent chemoradiotherapy.

DNA of the CDR3: TGTGCCAGCAGCTTCGGCCAGCCCGACGAGCAGTACTTC. Translation gives CASSFGQPDEQYF. The gene calls are TRBV7-9 and TRBJ2-7, with unresolved D. Germline V gene data show CDR1 as SEHNR and CDR2 as FQNEAQ (reference sequence). The length of the CDR3 is 13 residues. V was pared by 3 bases and J by 5 bases, with 11 bases between.